This record covers a single TCR beta chain. Sample time point: after neoadjuvant nivolumab, at surgical resection. This table comes from immunoSEQ multiplex PCR, and its TCRdb copy is limited to in-frame clones, with some not included. Of about 14,000 clones in the sample, about four fifths were seen once. This record belongs to a study of neoadjuvant anti-PD-1 for oral cavity cancer. Germline values: CDR1 MGHRA, CDR2 YSYEKL. The CDR3 extends over 16 amino acids. V was shortened by 1 base and J by 0 bases, with 10 bases between the two germline ends. The clonotype originates from a person aged 35-80 years with oral cavity squamous cell carcinoma. This chain connects TRBV4-1 to TRBJ2-1, with D unresolved. The input for sequencing was PBMCs, taken after nivolumab (anti-PD-1) treatment. The CDR3 nucleotides are TGCGCCAGCAGCCAAGGTCCCGCGAGCTCCTACAATGAGCAGTTCTTC. Translated: CASSQGPASSYNEQFF.